This TCR beta chain was captured in a study of blood T cell repertoires in COVID-19. Profiled with immunoSEQ multiplex PCR; TCRdb holds only in-frame clones, not every one. The profile shows about 140,000 clones, 65% to 85% of them singletons. Germline CDR1 is MNHEY and CDR2 is SMNVEV (reference sequence). The CDR3 totals 17 residues. Germline trimming cut 5 bases from V and 7 bases from J; bases unmatched to any gene: 18. The chain links TRBV27 to TRBJ1-2; 8 nucleotides align to TRBD1. The specimen was peripheral blood. The sequence came from a woman aged 55 to 70 with acute or convalescent COVID-19. The CDR3 sequence is CASSQGTGGSFLGGYTF. Here the CDR3 DNA reads TGTGCCAGCAGTCAAGGAACAGGGGGGAGCTTTTTGGGTGGCTACACCTTC.